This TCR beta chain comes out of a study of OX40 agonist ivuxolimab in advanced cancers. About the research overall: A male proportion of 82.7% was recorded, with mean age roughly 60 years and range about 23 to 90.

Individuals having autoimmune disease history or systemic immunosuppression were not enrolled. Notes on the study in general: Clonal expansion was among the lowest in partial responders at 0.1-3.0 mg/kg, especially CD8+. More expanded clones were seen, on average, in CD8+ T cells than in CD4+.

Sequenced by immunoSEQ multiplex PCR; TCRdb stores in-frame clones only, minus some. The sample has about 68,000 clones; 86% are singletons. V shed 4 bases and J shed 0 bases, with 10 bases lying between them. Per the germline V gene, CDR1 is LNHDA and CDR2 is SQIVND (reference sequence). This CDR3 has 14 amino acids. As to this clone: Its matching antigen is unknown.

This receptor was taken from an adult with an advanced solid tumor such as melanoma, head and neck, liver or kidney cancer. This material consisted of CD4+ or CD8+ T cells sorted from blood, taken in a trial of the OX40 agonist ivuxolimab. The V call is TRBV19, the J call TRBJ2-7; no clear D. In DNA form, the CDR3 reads TGTGCCAGTAGTAAACAGCTTAGCTCCTACGAGCAGTACTTC. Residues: CASSKQLSSYEQYF. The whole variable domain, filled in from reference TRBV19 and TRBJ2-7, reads DGGITQSPKYLFRKEGQNVTLSCEQNLNHDAMYWYRQDPGQGLRLIYYSQIVNDFQKGDIAEGYSVSREKKESFPLTVTSAQKNPTAFYLCASSKQLSSYEQYFGPGTRLTVT.